Listed below are T cell receptor beta chains from one sample, sequenced in a study of T cell responses to AZD1222 COVID-19 vaccine. Assay: immunoSEQ multiplex PCR; the TCRdb copy retains only in-frame clones and omits some. The data show more than 100,000 clones, 91% seen once. Sample: peripheral blood, taken on day 0 of AZD1222 vaccination. These TCRs come from an adult in good health. The CDR3 runs from the conserved cysteine through the conserved F or W. The size field is filled for only some rows; it gives once, few, many or a size class.

v_call,clone_size,j_call,cdr3_aa
TRBV28,.,TRBJ2-3,CASSITRGRASDTQYF
TRBV7-9,.,TRBJ2-3,CASSPRLPTDTQYF
TRBV6-5,once,TRBJ2-7,CASSPTGTTAYEQYF
TRBV3-1/TRBV3-2,.,TRBJ1-4,CASSQAREKLFF
TRBV20-1,.,TRBJ1-5,CSASPRNQPQHF
TRBV9,.,TRBJ2-3,CASSVGSNPISADTQYF
TRBV7-3,.,TRBJ2-3,CASSPGLTDTQYF
TRBV5-5,.,TRBJ1-5,CASSLGSAYQPQHF
TRBV7-9,once,TRBJ1-4,CASSLARGPPREKLFF
TRBV5-1,once,TRBJ2-5,CASSLKGGQETQYF
TRBV5-1,.,TRBJ2-3,CASSLSSGSTDTQYF
TRBV6-5,.,TRBJ2-7,CASSPTGGSNEQYF
TRBV19,.,TRBJ1-5,CASSRGNQPQHF
TRBV10-3,.,TRBJ1-3,CAISESRYSGNTIYF
TRBV19,.,TRBJ2-5,CASAEGRKVETQYF
TRBV9,.,TRBJ2-7,CASSVRPGLYYEQYF
TRBV3-1/TRBV3-2,.,TRBJ2-1,CASSPRVAGGRNEQFF
TRBV3-1/TRBV3-2,.,TRBJ1-2,CASSQGGGPYGYTF
TRBV5-4,.,TRBJ1-1,CASSLDLIMNTEAFF
TRBV2,.,TRBJ2-6,CASSGKRREEGGNVLTF
TRBV7-9,.,TRBJ1-1,CASSWGDRGRTEAFF
TRBV18,.,TRBJ1-5,CASSPRSGQFSNQPQHF
TRBV28,.,TRBJ1-2,CASQTGRIDTF
TRBV30,few,TRBJ1-1,CARDSRGTEAFF
TRBV5-4,.,TRBJ1-1,CASSLGPGSNTEAFF
TRBV7-8,.,TRBJ2-1,CASSLAGAGDLYNEQFF
TRBV4-2,once,TRBJ2-7,CASSQETTGGPYEQYF
TRBV10-1,.,TRBJ2-7,CASSARLKDEQYF
TRBV29-1,.,TRBJ2-7,CSVDFGTSGSYEQYF
TRBV19,.,TRBJ2-1,CASTGGTGGIYEQFF
TRBV4-2,once,TRBJ2-3,CASSPISGGGVTDTQYF
TRBV15,.,TRBJ2-5,CATSSYSGSEETQYF
TRBV2,.,TRBJ1-4,CASSDTGGTNEKLFF
TRBV30,.,TRBJ2-3,CAWKYGTDTQYF
TRBV5-1,.,TRBJ2-5,CASSRTGDQETQYF
TRBV27,few,TRBJ1-2,CASRSTGTGDYGYTF